The 8 T cell receptor beta chains presented below share a single source sample, sequenced in a study of T cells in Graves' hyperthyroidism and ophthalmopathy. Amplified TCR beta CDR3 regions came from RNA transcripts. Carried out on the TCR CDR3, a first-round RT-PCR used the HTBI primer set. TCRdb used MiXCR to reprocess the multiplex PCR reads, holding one entry per CDR3 protein. Of 600,000 to 700,000 distinct CDR3 sequences listed, approximately 15% are singletons. Sequenced material: blood. The receptors stem from a woman in her 40s with Graves' ophthalmopathy.

This clonotype was recorded many times. The chain uses TRBV6-2 or TRBV6-3 and TRBJ2-3; D is unclear. The V and J ends lost 5 bases and 8 bases respectively, with 11 bases between them. The CDR3 totals 12 residues. The V gene's germline CDR1 is MNHEY and CDR2 SVGEGT. CDR3 in amino acids: CASSPSEATQYF. The CDR3 DNA reads as TGTGCCAGCAGTCCCAGCGAGGCTACGCAGTATTTT.

In its sample, this clonotype was seen many times. J is TRBJ2-2 and V is TRBV28, with D perhaps matching TRBD1 (6 bases). Germline V lookup: CDR1 MDHEN, CDR2 SYDVKM. The CDR3 runs to 14 residues. With 8 bases removed from V and 6 bases from J, the gap between germline ends came to 16 bases. CDR3 amino acids: CASSQQGHPGELFF. In nucleotides, the CDR3 is TGTGCCAGCTCACAGCAGGGGCATCCCGGGGAGCTGTTTTTT.

A few counts support this clonotype. This sequence joins TRBV6-2 or TRBV6-3 and TRBJ1-3; no definite D call. This CDR3 has 15 amino acids. Trimming took 0 bases from V and 2 from J, leaving 8 bases between them. Germline V gene data show CDR1 as MNHEY and CDR2 as SVGEGT. In nucleotides, the CDR3 is TGTGCCAGCAGTTACTCGCCGGGCGCTGGAAACACCATATATTTT. Its translation is CASSYSPGAGNTIYF.

The genes are TRBV6-1 and TRBJ1-6, with 8 nucleotides matching TRBD1. The V and J ends lost 5 bases and 8 bases, in that order; junction bases with no gene match: 5. Germline V gene data show CDR1 as MNHNS and CDR2 as SASEGT. CDR3 size: 14 residues. The CDR3 region is CASSRQGRDSPLHF. The CDR3, as DNA: TGTGCCAGCAGTCGACAGGGGCGGGATTCACCCCTCCACTTT.

This clonotype was found many times. The DNA of the CDR3 is TGCAGCGTCCGCCGGGACAAGGATTCTGGCTACACCTTC. Translating it yields CSVRRDKDSGYTF. V usage is TRBV29-1 and J usage is TRBJ1-2; D is perhaps TRBD1 (6 bases). The CDR3 contains 13 residues. Trimming pared 6 bases from V and 7 bases from J, leaving 18 bases between. Germline assignment: CDR1 SQVTM and CDR2 ANQGSEA.

This clonotype was seen repeatedly, ten times or more. The V and J genes are TRBV10-3 and TRBJ2-6; no clear D gene. Between the trimmed V and J ends, which lost 7 bases and 2 bases, there was a span of 6 bases. Germline CDR1 is ENHRY and CDR2 is SYGVKD. This CDR3 is built from 13 residues. CDR3 region: CAIKRAGANVLTF. The CDR3 DNA sequence: TGTGCCATCAAGCGTGCTGGGGCCAACGTCCTGACTTTC.

This clonotype appeared many times. CDR3 coding DNA: TGCGCCAGCAGCCCTTACCCAGCGGGAGGGCCTAAGTTGCGAACCGGGGAGCTGTTTTTT. Protein: CASSPYPAGGPKLRTGELFF. The V gene is TRBV4-3, the J gene TRBJ2-2; 10 bases line up with TRBD2. This CDR3 has 20 residues. The J segment lost 5 bases and the V segment lost 4 bases, leaving 19 bases of the junction unmatched. CDR1 LGHNA and CDR2 YSLEER come from the germline V gene.

At least ten counts were recorded for this clonotype. The V gene is TRBV27, the J gene TRBJ1-1, with no clear D. The CDR3 is 12 residues long. Germline loops: CDR1 MNHEY, CDR2 SMNVEV (reference sequence). Trimming stripped 7 bases from V and 2 bases from J, with 8 bases between. CDR3 in amino acids: CASIALNTEAFF. The CDR3 DNA reads as TGTGCCAGCATCGCACTAAACACTGAAGCTTTCTTT.